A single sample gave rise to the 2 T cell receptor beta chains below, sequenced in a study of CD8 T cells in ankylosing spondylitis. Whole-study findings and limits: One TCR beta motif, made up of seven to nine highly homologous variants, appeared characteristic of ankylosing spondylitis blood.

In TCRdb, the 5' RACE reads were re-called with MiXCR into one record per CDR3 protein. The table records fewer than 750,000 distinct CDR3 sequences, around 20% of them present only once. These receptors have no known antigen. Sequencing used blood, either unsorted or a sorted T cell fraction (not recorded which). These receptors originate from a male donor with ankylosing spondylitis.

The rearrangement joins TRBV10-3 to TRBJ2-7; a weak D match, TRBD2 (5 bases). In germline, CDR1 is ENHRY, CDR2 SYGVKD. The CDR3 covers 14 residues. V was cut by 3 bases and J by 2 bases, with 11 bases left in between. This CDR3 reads CAISDGILAYEQYF. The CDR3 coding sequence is TGTGCCATCAGTGACGGGATCCTCGCCTACGAGCAGTACTTC.

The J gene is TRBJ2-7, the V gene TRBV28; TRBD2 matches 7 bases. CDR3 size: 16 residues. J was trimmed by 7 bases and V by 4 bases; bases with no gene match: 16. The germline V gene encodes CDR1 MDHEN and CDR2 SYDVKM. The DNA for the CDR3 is TGTGCCAGCAGTTCCCCTTCGGGGGGAGGGCCTCAAGAGCAGTACTTC. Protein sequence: CASSSPSGGGPQEQYF.